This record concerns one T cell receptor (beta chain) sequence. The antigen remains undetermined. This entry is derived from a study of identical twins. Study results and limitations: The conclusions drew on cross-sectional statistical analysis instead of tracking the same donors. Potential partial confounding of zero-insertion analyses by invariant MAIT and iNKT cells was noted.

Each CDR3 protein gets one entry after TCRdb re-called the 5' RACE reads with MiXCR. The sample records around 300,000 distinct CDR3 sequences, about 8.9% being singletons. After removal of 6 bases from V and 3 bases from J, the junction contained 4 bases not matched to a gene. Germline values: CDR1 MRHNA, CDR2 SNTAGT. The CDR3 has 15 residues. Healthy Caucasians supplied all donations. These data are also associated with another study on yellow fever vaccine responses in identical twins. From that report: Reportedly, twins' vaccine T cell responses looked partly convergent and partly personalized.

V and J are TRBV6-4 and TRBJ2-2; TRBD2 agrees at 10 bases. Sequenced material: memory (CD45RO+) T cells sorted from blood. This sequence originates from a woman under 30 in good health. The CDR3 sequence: CASSQTSGHTGELFF. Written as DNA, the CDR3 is TGTGCCAGCAGCCAGACTAGCGGGCACACCGGGGAGCTGTTTTTT.